The rows below give T cell receptor beta chains drawn from one sample of a study of blood T cells in healthy people across ages. TCRdb analysed the 5' RACE reads with MiXCR anew, one entry per CDR3 protein. Altogether about 590,000 distinct CDR3 sequences are present, 25% to 35% being singletons, with the ten largest covering 15% to 18%. The sample was blood. The origin of the receptors is a woman of 80 years or more in good health. CDR3s include the opening cysteine and the closing phenylalanine or tryptophan. The D gene is left open where the match is weak. Some rows mark clone size as missing; the rest say once, few, many or name a class of expanded clone.

few	16	-	TRBV19	TRBJ2-3	TGTGCCAGTAGTAGGGTACGCGGGCACAGCACAGATACGCAGTATTTT	CASSRVRGHSTDTQYF
few	13	-	TRBV12-3/TRBV12-4	TRBJ1-4	TGTGCCAGCAGGCGGACATTTAATGAAAAACGGTTTTTT	CASRRTFNEKRFF
few	14	-	TRBV19	TRBJ2-7	TGTGCCAGTACCCCAGGGTGGGGTTCCTACGAGCAGTACTTC	CASTPGWGSYEQYF
many	13	-	TRBV12-5	TRBJ2-3	TGTGCTAGTGGTTTGGTGATGGCAGATACGCAGTATTTT	CASGLVMADTQYF
many	13	-	TRBV5-8	TRBJ2-7	TGTGCCAGCAGCTTGGTTGCTTCCTACGAGCAGTACTTC	CASSLVASYEQYF
-	14	-	TRBV30	TRBJ1-6	TGTGCCTGGAGTGTACTCGGGGATGGATCACCCCTCCACTTT	CAWSVLGDGSPLHF
many	11	-	TRBV30	TRBJ2-7	TGTGCCTGGAGTCGACGGAGGGAGCAGTACTTC	CAWSRRREQYF
-	12	-	TRBV9	TRBJ1-6	TGTCCATGCCGGGGGCCGGGGGCACCCCTCCACTTT	CPCRGPGAPLHF
-	13	-	TRBV6-1	TRBJ1-2	TGTGCTAGCACCCTCGGGCAGGGGAGGAGCTACACCTTC	CASTLGQGRSYTF
once	13	-	TRBV20-1	TRBJ1-5	TGCAGTGCTGGAAGGCAGGGTCCGCAGCCCCAGCATTTT	CSAGRQGPQPQHF
-	14	-	TRBV20-1	TRBJ1-1	TGCAGTGCTAGTCTTCTGGTGGTCCCAACGAAAGCTTTCTTT	CSASLLVVPTKAFF
many	15	-	TRBV9	TRBJ1-2	TGTGCCAGCAGCCCCGGACAGCTAACTAACTATGGCTACACCTTC	CASSPGQLTNYGYTF
many	15	-	TRBV6-5	TRBJ1-2	TGTGCCAGCAGTTCCCCCGACAGGACCCGCTATGGCTACACCTTC	CASSSPDRTRYGYTF
many	15	TRBD2	TRBV9	TRBJ2-3	TGTGCCAGCACGGCTAGCGGGGATTCCTCAGATACGCAGTATTTT	CASTASGDSSDTQYF
many	20	-	TRBV15	TRBJ2-3	TGTGCCACCAGCACCCCCACTGGGCCAGGGACAACCCTAATTGGGGATACGCAGTATTTT	CATSTPTGPGTTLIGDTQYF
-	15	TRBD2	TRBV3-1	TRBJ2-5	TGTGCCAGCAGACTAGCGGGGGGACTACAAGAGACCCAGTACTTC	CASRLAGGLQETQYF
many	15	TRBD1	TRBV7-9	TRBJ2-3	TGTGCCAGCATCCGGGACAGACCTAGCACAGATACGCAGTATTTT	CASIRDRPSTDTQYF
-	16	TRBD2	TRBV5-1	TRBJ2-5	TGCGCCAGCAGCCTGGGACTACCATTTTACCAAGGGACCCAGTACTTC	CASSLGLPFYQGTQYF
-	16	-	TRBV18	TRBJ2-2	TGTGCCAGCTCACCACCGGGTCGGGCGAACACCGGGGAGCTGTTTTTT	CASSPPGRANTGELFF
few	18	-	TRBV4-2	TRBJ1-6	TGTGCCAGCAGCCAAGATCGGTCGGGGAGCTCCTATAATTCACCCCTCCACTTT	CASSQDRSGSSYNSPLHF
many	11	-	TRBV5-1	TRBJ2-3	TGCGCCAGCAGCTTGGAAGATACGCAGTATTTT	CASSLEDTQYF
many	14	TRBD1	TRBV6-2/TRBV6-3	TRBJ1-2	TGTGCCAGCAGTCGCGGACAGGGGGCGGTTGGCTACACCTTC	CASSRGQGAVGYTF
-	17	-	TRBV5-1	TRBJ2-7	TGCGCCAGCACCCACGGCTTGACGGGGGGCAGCTACAATGAGCAGTACTTC	CASTHGLTGGSYNEQYF
many	16	-	TRBV6-5	TRBJ1-2	TGTGCCAGCCAAAAGGGGAGTAAGTTAGCTAACTATGGCTACACCTTC	CASQKGSKLANYGYTF
few	14	-	TRBV25-1	TRBJ2-7	TGTGCCAGCAGTGGGGGGGTTTTATCCTACGAGCAGTACTTC	CASSGGVLSYEQYF
-	12	-	TRBV20-1	TRBJ1-2	TGCAGTGCTCCGGACAGTAGAAGCGGCAGCACCTTC	CSAPDSRSGSTF
-	14	TRBD2	TRBV6-2/TRBV6-3	TRBJ2-7	TGTGCCAGCACGGAATCCAGCGGGAGATACGAGCAGTACTTC	CASTESSGRYEQYF
-	15	TRBD1	TRBV4-1	TRBJ2-2	TGCGCCAGCAGCAACAGGGGGCGCCCTAGTGGGGAGCTGTTTTTT	CASSNRGRPSGELFF
once	14	-	TRBV18	TRBJ2-2	TGTGCCAGCTCAGAATATAGGGGCCACGGGGAGCTGTTTTTT	CASSEYRGHGELFF
many	15	TRBD2	TRBV4-1	TRBJ2-3	TGCGCCAGCAGCCGCTCTAGCGGGGGGACAGATACGCAGTATTTT	CASSRSSGGTDTQYF
many	13	-	TRBV7-2	TRBJ2-3	TGTGCCAGCACCCGGAGGGGGGAGGATACGCAGTATTTT	CASTRRGEDTQYF
many	18	-	TRBV4-3	TRBJ2-3	TGCGCCAGCAGCCACCTAGGGGGAACAGGTTTTAGCACAGATACGCAGTATTTT	CASSHLGGTGFSTDTQYF
many	16	TRBD1	TRBV2	TRBJ2-5	TGTGCCAGCAGTTTAGGACAGGGGGCCGGTCAAGAGACCCAGTACTTC	CASSLGQGAGQETQYF
many	11	-	TRBV12-3/TRBV12-4	TRBJ1-4	TGTGCCAGCAGTTTTGCTGAAAAACTGTTTTTT	CASSFAEKLFF
-	15	-	TRBV5-5	TRBJ1-5	TGTGCCAGCAGCTCGGAACAGGGATACTATCAGCCCCAGCATTTT	CASSSEQGYYQPQHF
few	14	TRBD1	TRBV12-3/TRBV12-4	TRBJ1-2	TGTGCCAGCACACAGGGGGCGTCTGGCTATGGCTACACCTTC	CASTQGASGYGYTF
-	16	-	TRBV19	TRBJ1-5	TGTGCCAGTAGTATGGGGGATGGACAGATTGATCAGCCCCAGCATTTT	CASSMGDGQIDQPQHF
-	14	-	TRBV7-9	TRBJ1-4	TGTGCCAGTAGCCTCGAAGAGACTAATGAAAAACTGTTTTTT	CASSLEETNEKLFF
-	14	-	TRBV7-2	TRBJ2-5	TGTGCCAGCAGCTTCTCGCAGGTGCTAGAGACCCAGTACTTC	CASSFSQVLETQYF